This T cell receptor beta chain stems from a study of graft-versus-host responses after intestinal transplantation. As for the study in general: Grafts were multivisceral, liver-intestinal, or isolated intestinal. Every transplant recipient was induced with anti-thymocyte globulin, then maintained on tacrolimus and steroids for around 3 years.

Germline V gene data show CDR1 as SGDLS and CDR2 as YYNGEE. The CDR3 covers 14 residues. V was trimmed by 0 bases and J by 7 bases, leaving 14 bases between them. Of note for this clone: Its antigen is as yet unknown.

The study's findings and limits: GvH clones appeared in recipient marrow, some first in ileum or blood.

TCRdb's copy holds only in-frame clones and misses some; the assay was immunoSEQ multiplex PCR. The sample yields under 100,000 clones, 75% to 95% seen once. The sample here was PBMCs, taken about 450 days after intestinal transplant. This chain uses TRBV9 with TRBJ2-7; possibly TRBD1 for D (7 bases). This clonotype was sampled from a human patient who received an intestinal transplant, so some T cells may come from the graft donor. This chain's CDR3 is CASSVEQGGGEQYF. The CDR3 bases are TGTGCCAGCAGCGTAGAGCAGGGGGGTGGTGAGCAGTACTTC.